Sequencing of this T cell receptor beta chain was carried out in a study of blood T cell repertoires in COVID-19 (dated by TCRdb to about 2020). Concerning the study at large: The collaborator samples originated in the United States, Italy and Spain and spanned the acute and convalescent phases of COVID-19. The material from the prospective study consisted of cDNA or gDNA derived from T cells, B-cell-depleted T cells, or PBMCs. The dataset comprised deeply sampled blood TCRbeta repertoires from subjects exposed to, actively infected with, or recovered from COVID-19. The repertoires were made available in a free public database intended to serve as a resource for research on the immune response to SARS-CoV-2. The samples were drawn from the first 160 participants of the ongoing ImmuneRACE study and from over a thousand subjects provided by 6 global collaborators. The sample metadata nearly always contained a de-identified subject ID, COVID-19 status, age in years and sex. Where HLA class I and class II types were available, the types were taken from metadata supplied by the sample provider, not from assay-based typing.

Comment on this clone: The antigen this receptor binds is unknown. One base away there is no much larger clone; base qualities are not given. The sample has other DNA sequences that encode this CDR3 too.

In the prospective study, participants were roughly 18 to 95 years old, resided in approximately 25 geographic areas of the United States, and were enrolled through a virtual design. In the prospective study, participants were assigned to cohorts based on the clinical history participants reported in a screening survey and a study questionnaire. Recovered participants in ImmuneRACE Cohort 3 were defined by two consecutive negative NP/OP PCR tests, clearance by a healthcare professional, or resolution of symptoms. Each participant in the prospective study had whole blood, serum and a nasopharyngeal or oropharyngeal swab collected by mobile phlebotomists. Participants in the prospective study had the option to provide additional blood draws and questionnaires over an approximately 2-month period. Before DNA extraction, blood samples from the prospective study were shipped at room temperature or frozen.

The germline V gene gives CDR1 as SGHTA and CDR2 as FQGTGA. Ends trimmed: V by 5 bases, J by 0 bases; bases unmatched to a gene: 3. Taken from cysteine to phenylalanine, the CDR3 has 15 residues. Only the CDR3 part of the read is kept: 45 bases, read in frame from the first base. Broad study findings and their caveats: How much clinical and demographic metadata was included differed by source and by participant, and the metadata was provided uncurated.

The immunoSEQ Assay, a bias-controlled multiplex PCR, was used to amplify TCRbeta CDR3 regions from genomic DNA. For the original study's pipeline: Within the assay, amplification of reference gene primers was used to estimate how many nucleated cells each sample contained. To quantify the absolute abundance of each unique TCRbeta CDR3 rearrangement, sequence reads were collapsed and filtered. For each sample, productive Simpson clonality was calculated as the square root of Simpson's diversity index over productive rearrangements. The immuneACCESS repertoire file appears here via TCRdb, limited to in-frame rearrangements. These files lack a portion of the clones; in checked studies, under half of the deficit traces to unresolved V genes, and the cause of the others is not known. V and J calls and clone size are copied from that table; D and trimming were computed from the DNA. For this sample there are a few hundred thousand clones; roughly 88% appear just once. Clones ranked in the top ten supply about 1% of the sample.

The chain joins TRBV7-3 to TRBJ2-3; the junction holds 9 bases that match TRBD2. The receptor was isolated from a woman in her twenties or thirties who had recovered from COVID-19. Specimen: PBMCs or T cells enriched from blood (not recorded which). The CDR3: CASSRSGGSTDTQYF. The sequenced DNA: TGTGCCAGCAGCCGTAGCGGGGGCAGCACAGATACGCAGTATTTT.